The following is a T cell receptor beta chain sequence with its context. The read stops 3 residues short of the end of the CDR3; the missing end is completed from the germline J gene. This record comes from a study of Tregs in tolerant kidney transplant recipients. Profiled with immunoSEQ multiplex PCR; TCRdb holds only in-frame clones, not every one. Its clone listing holds about 6,300 clones. Recipients received nonmyeloablative bone marrow transplants from related graft donors, with transient mixed chimerism. Unstimulated regulatory T cells (CD4+CD25+CD127-), CD4+CD25- non-regulatory cells, CD4 and CD8 cells were FACS-sorted from thawed PBMCs. The germline CDR1 and CDR2 sequences are SGHNT and YENEEA. The length of the CDR3 is 13 residues. With V trimmed by 5 bases and J by 5 bases, 2 bases remained unmatched.

The specimen was CD4+ T cells from blood (PBMCs), collected 6 months after the transplant. The genes are TRBV11-3 and TRBJ2-5; 10 bases line up with TRBD1. The origin of this receptor is a human patient who received a combined kidney and bone marrow transplant. Some T cells may have originated in the graft donor. The sequenced CDR3 bases are TGTGCCAGCAGCCCGGGACAGGGGGAGACC. It codes for CASSPGQGET. The CDR3 reads in full as CASSPGQGETQYF.